These 9 T cell receptor beta chains share one sample of origin, sequenced in a study of post-analysis software for immune sequencing data. Unique-molecular-identifier-tagged TCR beta cDNA libraries were used. TCRdb re-called the PCR reads through MiXCR, storing one row per CDR3 protein. The sample includes about 500,000 distinct CDR3 sequences, approximately 46% of them seen just once. Antigens of these TCRs are unknown. Broader study findings: Higher frequency in patients than in controls was seen for several TRBV segments, with TRBV5-6, TRBV5-1 and TRBV20-1 among them.

Sequenced sample: blood. These receptors were obtained from a girl under 18 with multiple sclerosis.

V and J are TRBV2 and TRBJ2-5, with D perhaps matching TRBD2 (6 bases). Germline V gene lookup returns CDR1 SNHLY and CDR2 FYNNEI. Deletions cut 5 bases from V and 11 bases from J, with 27 bases between. The CDR3 is made up of 16 amino acids. CDR3 sequence (DNA): TGTGCCAGCAGTCTGCGAGTAGCGGAGCCTTACAATGAGCAGTACTTC. Amino acid sequence: CASSLRVAEPYNEQYF. Combining the CDR3 with reference TRBV2 and TRBJ2-5 gives the whole variable domain EPEVTQTPSHQVTQMGQEVILRCVPISNHLYFYWYRQILGQKVEFLVSFYNNEISEKSEIFDDQFSVERPDGSNFTLKIRSTKLEDSAMYFCASSLRVAEPYNEQYFGPGTRLLVL.

This clonotype was observed a few times. The rearrangement joins TRBV12-3 or TRBV12-4 to TRBJ2-1; 7 bases agree with TRBD1. V shed 0 bases, J shed 6 bases, and the junction held 5 bases outside the gene matches. CDR3 length: 15 residues. CDR3 nucleotide sequence: TGTGCCAGCAGTTTAGCGGACAAGGGGGCCAATGAGCAGTTCTTC. Translation: CASSLADKGANEQFF.

The CDR3 sequence is CSARSPFQETQYF. CDR3 sequence (DNA): TGCAGTGCTAGATCTCCTTTCCAAGAGACCCAGTACTTC. V gene TRBV20-1 combines with J gene TRBJ2-5; the D is unclear. This CDR3 has 13 amino acids. Germline CDR1 DFQATT, CDR2 SNEGSKA (reference sequence). The V gene lost 2 bases and the J gene lost 1 base, with 8 bases spanning the gap.

This chain connects TRBV5-1 to TRBJ1-5, with TRBD1 as a possible D gene (5 bases). The CDR3 is 14 residues long. Germline assignment: CDR1 SGHRS and CDR2 YFSETQ. V dropped 4 bases and J dropped 5 bases, with 13 bases sitting between them. In DNA form, the CDR3 reads TGCGCCAGCAGCCCCGGGACGGTGGATCAGCCCCAGCATTTT. Amino acid sequence: CASSPGTVDQPQHF.

This clonotype was seen a single time. Germline is not matched at one junction end, which may reflect a read error. This chain joins TRBV29-1 and TRBJ1-1; the D is unclear. Per germline, CDR1 SQVTM and CDR2 ANQGSEA. This CDR3 has 15 residues. Written as DNA, the CDR3 is TGCGGCGTTGCGGGAATCGGGGTAAAGAACACTGAAGCTTTCTTT. This encodes CGVAGIGVKNTEAFF.

The chain carries TRBV20-1 and TRBJ2-6; D is ambiguous. The V end lost 6 bases, the J end lost 1 base, and 10 bases lay between the germline ends. The germline CDR1 and CDR2 sequences are DFQATT and SNEGSKA (reference sequence). This CDR3 has 14 amino acids. This CDR3 reads CSAQEASGANVLTF. The CDR3 DNA sequence: TGCAGTGCCCAGGAAGCTTCTGGGGCCAACGTCCTGACTTTC.

The rearrangement links TRBV6-5 to TRBJ2-7; 15 bases fit TRBD2. Trimming removed 7 bases from V and 2 bases from J; junction bases left unmatched: 9. The CDR3 sequence is 17 residues long. Germline V lookup: CDR1 MNHEY, CDR2 SVGAGI. CDR3 DNA: TGTGCCAGCAAAGCCGGGACTAGCGGGAGGTGGGCCTACGAGCAGTACTTC. Encoded protein: CASKAGTSGRWAYEQYF.

This clonotype has only one observation. The V call is TRBV20-1, the J call TRBJ2-5, with 16 bases matching TRBD2. Germline loops: CDR1 DFQATT, CDR2 SNEGSKA (reference sequence). This CDR3 has 17 residues. Trimming cost V 5 bases and J 4 bases; bases outside gene matches: 10. The CDR3 DNA reads TGCAGTGCTTGGGCCGTGGGACTAGCGGGAGGGTCAGAGACCCAGTACTTC. Translating gives CSAWAVGLAGGSETQYF.

This chain links TRBV20-1 with TRBJ2-1; TRBD2 agrees at 11 bases. The junction had 8 bases not matched to a gene; V was cut back by 3 bases and J by 7 bases. Germline values: CDR1 DFQATT, CDR2 SNEGSKA (reference sequence). This CDR3 contains 15 residues. In nucleotides, the CDR3 is TGCAGTGCTAGTCGAGGTGGGACTAGCGGAAATGAGCAGTTCTTC. This codes for CSASRGGTSGNEQFF.